This T cell receptor (beta chain) was sequenced during a study of blood T cell repertoires in COVID-19. Measured with immunoSEQ multiplex PCR; TCRdb has only the in-frame clones, and not every one. The sample includes roughly 430,000 clones, 88% seen only once; the top ten take roughly 1.9%. In germline, CDR1 is LNHDA, CDR2 SQIVND (reference sequence). This CDR3 has 14 amino acids. Trimming took off 4 bases at V and 2 bases at J, with 11 bases between the two ends. This chain connects TRBV19 to TRBJ2-5, with a tentative D call TRBD2 (5 bases). The specimen was PBMCs or T cells enriched from blood (not recorded which). This TCR derives from a woman aged 40 to 55 with acute COVID-19. In DNA form, the CDR3 reads TGTGCCAGTAGTAGAGGGATCTATCAAGAGACCCAGTACTTC. Residues: CASSRGIYQETQYF.